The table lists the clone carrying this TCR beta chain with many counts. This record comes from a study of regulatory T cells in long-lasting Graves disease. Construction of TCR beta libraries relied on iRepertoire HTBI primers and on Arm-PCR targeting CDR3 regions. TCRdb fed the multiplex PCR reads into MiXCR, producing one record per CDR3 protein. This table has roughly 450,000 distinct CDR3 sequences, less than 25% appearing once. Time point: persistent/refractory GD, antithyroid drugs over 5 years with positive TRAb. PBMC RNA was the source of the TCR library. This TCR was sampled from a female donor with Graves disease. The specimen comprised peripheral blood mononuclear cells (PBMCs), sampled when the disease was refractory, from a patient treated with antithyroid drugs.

This chain's CDR3 is CASSLLSGSAKNIQYF. The CDR3 nucleotides read TGTGCCAGCAGCTTACTCAGCGGGAGCGCCAAAAACATTCAGTACTTC. The rearrangement joins TRBV7-2 to TRBJ2-4; TRBD2 matches 8 bases. The V segment lost 2 bases and the J segment 1 base; nucleotides outside the gene matches: 4. From germline, CDR1 is SGHTA and CDR2 FQGNSA. The CDR3 has 16 residues.